A selection of T cell receptor beta chains follows, all from one sample in a study of Tregs in tolerant kidney transplant recipients. Here immunoSEQ multiplex PCR was the method, and the copy in TCRdb shows in-frame clones only, minus some. The profile covers around 74,000 clones, with 95% to 98% appearing a single time and approximately 0.52% taken by the ten largest. Sequencing was performed on CD4+ T cells from blood, taken before the transplant. These receptors were taken from a human donor who received a combined kidney and bone marrow transplant. CDR3s include the opening cysteine and the closing phenylalanine or tryptophan. A D gene is named only where the DNA matches it firmly.

V gene	J gene	D gene	CDR3 protein
TRBV14	TRBJ1-6	TRBD1	CASSTGGSYNSPLHF
TRBV19	TRBJ2-1	-	CAKRQGEQFF
TRBV6-6	TRBJ2-3	-	CASIAGPSTDTQYF
TRBV11-3	TRBJ1-1	TRBD1	CASSLSTGQVAFF
TRBV7-2	TRBJ2-7	TRBD2	CASSSDGLAGYEQYF
TRBV7-2	TRBJ1-4	TRBD1	CASSSGQNEKLFF
TRBV2	TRBJ2-2	-	CASSLQGVSTGELFF
TRBV6-5	TRBJ1-4	-	CASSYSMPYEEKLFF
TRBV11-3	TRBJ1-2	TRBD1	CASSSGTGHGYTF
TRBV7-3	TRBJ1-1	-	CASSFAWGREAFF
TRBV7-8	TRBJ2-7	TRBD1	CASSSGGQGAFYEQYF
TRBV27	TRBJ2-6	-	CASSLLQKNVLTF
TRBV5-1	TRBJ2-7	TRBD1	CASRQGKSYEQYF
TRBV4-2	TRBJ2-1	TRBD2	CASSQDSGGGRFNEQFF
TRBV18	TRBJ1-3	-	CASSPEFRDTLSGNTIYF
TRBV7-2	TRBJ1-2	TRBD1	CASSFTGTDDYGYTF
TRBV5-1	TRBJ2-3	TRBD1	CASSSSDRGRHTQYF
TRBV5-1	TRBJ2-5	TRBD2	CASSSGLAGQETQYF
TRBV5-1	TRBJ2-7	TRBD1	CASSLVLAGGHYEQYF
TRBV19	TRBJ1-3	-	CASSISSGSSGNTIYF
TRBV7-2	TRBJ1-3	TRBD1	CASSWDSTSSGNTIYF
TRBV7-2	TRBJ2-7	TRBD2	CASSLVASGSLYEQYF
TRBV30	TRBJ2-7	-	CAWSSSQYEQYF
TRBV5-5	TRBJ1-2	-	CASSLEDIYYGYTF
TRBV6-5	TRBJ1-2	TRBD1	CASSYETGEIDGYTF
TRBV2	TRBJ2-3	-	CASSDAVRDTQYF
TRBV4-1	TRBJ1-2	-	CASSQDPGVRASGYTF
TRBV7-2	TRBJ2-2	TRBD2	CASSRERGGPGELFF
TRBV4-2	TRBJ1-2	TRBD1	CASSQDGHRGVRYGYTF
TRBV10-3	TRBJ2-3	TRBD2	CAISDIAGGSDTQYF
TRBV20-1	TRBJ2-1	TRBD1	CSARDRGKQFF
TRBV7-8	TRBJ1-2	-	CASSLGRGRRGGYTF
TRBV19	TRBJ1-2	-	CASSIPGVRGYTF
TRBV6-1	TRBJ2-1	-	CASRAGAGAYNEQFF
TRBV7-9	TRBJ2-3	-	CASSFFVTGLTDTQYF
TRBV28	TRBJ2-7	TRBD2	CASSLRLAGVSYEQYF
TRBV5-1	TRBJ1-5	-	CASSLIGGRNQPQHF
TRBV7-2	TRBJ1-5	TRBD1	CASSPRTGVQPQHF
TRBV11-2	TRBJ1-2	-	CASSLGRNYGYTF
TRBV19	TRBJ2-5	TRBD2	CASSIDTGYQAGKETQYF
TRBV30	TRBJ2-3	TRBD2	CAWSVGGSTDTQYF
TRBV6-5	TRBJ1-2	-	CASSYSRAGEGYTF
TRBV5-8	TRBJ1-5	-	CASSRRSNQPQHF